These 28 T cell receptor beta chains originate from one sample sequenced in a study of cytomegalovirus exposure and HLA in healthy donors. PCR used 60 Vbeta primers and 13 Jbeta primers. The repertoire was sequenced with immunoSEQ multiplex PCR; TCRdb's copy has only in-frame clones and lacks some. Of roughly 130,000 clones detected, about four fifths appear once; the ten largest clones hold around 1.2%. Sequencing was carried out using PBMCs. Every receptor here comes from a male donor in good health and CMV-seropositive.

This clone has only a few counts. J is TRBJ2-7 and V is TRBV11-2; D is uncertain. Germline V gene data show CDR1 as SGHAT and CDR2 as FQNNGV. Trimming pared 5 bases from V and 3 bases from J, leaving 17 bases between. This CDR3 comprises 15 residues. CDR3 DNA: TGTGCCAGCAGCGCCCCCACTCAGCGACGCTACGAGCAGTACTTC. Amino acids: CASSAPTQRRYEQYF.

This chain joins TRBV4-3 and TRBJ2-1, with D tentatively TRBD2 (6 bases). Germline CDR1 LGHNA, CDR2 YSLEER. The CDR3 contains 18 residues. The V gene lost 0 bases and the J gene lost 0 bases, with 15 bases spanning the gap. The CDR3 spells CASSQEGPRRGSYNEQFF. As DNA, the CDR3 is TGCGCCAGCAGCCAAGAAGGCCCTAGGAGGGGCTCCTACAATGAGCAGTTCTTC.

The chain uses TRBV7-9 and TRBJ2-3; TRBD2 matches 7 bases. CDR1 and CDR2 (germline): SEHNR, FQNEAQ (reference sequence). J was trimmed by 2 bases and V by 2 bases; bases with no gene match: 16. This CDR3 spans 19 amino acids. CDR3 in amino acids: CASSLTGAREGWATDTQYF. DNA of the CDR3: TGTGCCAGCAGCTTAACCGGGGCAAGGGAGGGGTGGGCCACAGATACGCAGTATTTT.

The rearrangement links TRBV7-3 to TRBJ2-5; perhaps TRBD2 as D (5 bases). Trimming removed 0 bases at V and 5 bases at J, with 13 bases between. Germline values: CDR1 SGHTA, CDR2 FQGTGA. The CDR3 is made up of 15 amino acids. CDR3 sequence (DNA): TGTGCCAGCAGCTTAACGGAGGAGAGCCGGGAGACCCAGTACTTC. It encodes CASSLTEESRETQYF.

Concerning this clone: This sample includes further DNA sequences coding for the same CDR3. V and J are TRBV7-3 and TRBJ1-1; 7 positions agree with TRBD1. Germline assignment: CDR1 SGHTA and CDR2 FQGTGA. This CDR3 has 14 amino acids. V was pared by 2 bases and J by 1 base, with 1 base of the junction left unmatched. The CDR3 nucleotides read TGTGCCAGCAGCTTACAGGGGGGGAACACTGAAGCTTTCTTT. It encodes CASSLQGGNTEAFF.

V and J are TRBV23-1 and TRBJ1-4; 8 nucleotides align to TRBD1. TRBV23-1 carries the ORF label, with uncertain function. V shed 2 bases, J shed 8 bases, and the junction held 13 bases outside the gene matches. This CDR3 has 17 residues. CDR3 in amino acids: CASSQPRTGGSCEKLFF. The CDR3 DNA is TGCGCCAGCAGTCAACCGAGAACAGGGGGTTCGTGCGAAAAACTGTTTTTT.

This chain uses TRBV7-8 with TRBJ1-3; D unresolved. This CDR3 has 14 amino acids. CDR1 and CDR2 from the germline V gene are SGHVS and FQNEAQ. V dropped 2 bases and J dropped 0 bases, with 5 bases sitting between them. The DNA of the CDR3 is TGTGCCAGCAGCTTACTGAGCTCTGGAAACACCATATATTTT. As protein: CASSLLSSGNTIYF.

V and J are TRBV4-2 and TRBJ2-1; 10 bases are a match to TRBD2. Trimming at V came to 0 bases and at J to 6 bases, leaving 8 bases not matched to a gene. The CDR3 spans 17 residues. Per germline, CDR1 LGHNA and CDR2 YNFKEQ. The CDR3 spells CASSQEGASGGSNEQFF. The CDR3, as DNA: TGTGCCAGCAGCCAAGAGGGAGCTAGCGGGGGCTCCAATGAGCAGTTCTTC.

This clone was counted between two and nine times. The V call is TRBV19, the J call TRBJ1-6, with TRBD1 identical over 9 bases. Unmatched junction bases numbered 9, after V lost 6 bases and J lost 9 bases. CDR3 length: 15 amino acids. Germline V gene data show CDR1 as LNHDA and CDR2 as SQIVND (reference sequence). CDR3 loop: CASRVGQGITSPLHF. The CDR3 bases are TGTGCCAGTAGAGTGGGACAGGGAATTACTTCACCCCTCCACTTT.

The V call is TRBV7-8, the J call TRBJ2-7, with a possible D match to TRBD2 (5 bases). From germline, CDR1 is SGHVS and CDR2 FQNEAQ. Trimming pared 1 base from V and 5 bases from J, leaving 12 bases between. CDR3 length: 14 residues. CDR3 nucleotide sequence: TGTGCCAGCAGCTTAGGTCTAGGGAGCCACGAGCAGTACTTC. The encoded protein is CASSLGLGSHEQYF.

The chain combines TRBV18 with TRBJ2-3, with 15 nucleotides matching TRBD2. The germline V gene has CDR1 KGHSH and CDR2 LQKENI. CDR3 length equals 16 residues. With V trimmed by 5 bases and J by 0 bases, 0 bases remained unmatched. The CDR3 protein is CASSGLAGGSTDTQYF. CDR3 DNA: TGTGCCAGCTCAGGACTAGCGGGAGGGAGCACAGATACGCAGTATTTT.

The genes are TRBV27 and TRBJ2-1; 7 bases map to TRBD2. The junction had 11 bases not matched to a gene; V was cut back by 3 bases and J by 9 bases. Germline values: CDR1 MNHEY, CDR2 SMNVEV (reference sequence). There are 15 residues in the CDR3. CDR3 in DNA: TGTGCCAGCAGTTTTAACCGGGACTACTTCGCTGAGCAGTTCTTC. Translation: CASSFNRDYFAEQFF.

This chain links TRBV19 with TRBJ1-4, with 7 bases lining up with TRBD1. The CDR3 extends over 15 amino acids. Germline V CDR1 and CDR2: LNHDA, SQIVND (reference sequence). V lost 0 bases, J lost 8 bases, and 6 bases stayed unmatched. As DNA, the CDR3 is TGTGCCAGTAGTATAGAAGGGCAGGGGGGCGAAAAACTGTTTTTT. This gives the protein CASSIEGQGGEKLFF.

V usage is TRBV6-1 and J usage is TRBJ1-5, with D perhaps matching TRBD1 (6 bases). Looked up from germline, CDR1 is MNHNS and CDR2 is SASEGT. The CDR3 loop spans 15 amino acids. The V end lost 7 bases, the J end lost 2 bases, and 15 bases lay between the germline ends. CDR3 DNA sequence: TGTGCCAGCATCCGGACAGTGGGAGGCAATCAGCCCCAGCATTTT. Its protein is CASIRTVGGNQPQHF.

The J gene is TRBJ1-5, the V gene TRBV11-2; weak D call: TRBD1 (6 bases). There are 14 residues in the CDR3. Trimming cost V 5 bases and J 4 bases, with 12 bases left between them. CDR1 is SGHAT, CDR2 FQNNGV, per germline. CDR3 residues: CASSPQGINQPQHF. CDR3 sequence (DNA): TGTGCCAGCAGCCCCCAGGGGATTAATCAGCCCCAGCATTTT.

As DNA, the CDR3 is TGCGCCAGCAGCTTCCTGGGACAGGGCCGCGAGCAGTACTTC. It translates to CASSFLGQGREQYF. This chain links TRBV5-1 with TRBJ2-7; 9 bases line up with TRBD1. V shed 2 bases and J 6 bases; nucleotides not matched to a gene: 6. CDR1 and CDR2 from the germline V gene are SGHRS and YFSETQ. This CDR3 has 14 residues.

The sample holds one count of this clone. The chain has TRBV27 and TRBJ1-1; the match to TRBD1 covers 8 bases. The CDR3 is made up of 15 amino acids. With 2 bases clipped from V and 4 bases from J, the junction kept 6 bases outside the gene matches. Looked up from germline, CDR1 is MNHEY and CDR2 is SMNVEV (reference sequence). CDR3 in DNA: TGTGCCAGCAGTTTAGCGACAGGGGTGGGCACTGAAGCTTTCTTT. Translated, it gives CASSLATGVGTEAFF.

The V call is TRBV19, the J call TRBJ2-1, with 7 bases identical to TRBD1. This CDR3 has 17 residues. Germline CDR1 is LNHDA and CDR2 is SQIVND (reference sequence). V gave up 1 base and J gave up 3 bases; unmatched junction bases: 9. The CDR3 region has the DNA TGTGCCAGTAGTATAGGCTCAGGGGGTGGAGGCTACAATGAGCAGTTCTTC. Its translation: CASSIGSGGGGYNEQFF.

The genes are TRBV12-5 and TRBJ1-5, with 8 bases identical to TRBD1. J lost 6 bases, V lost 0 bases, and 10 bases had no gene match. The germline CDR1 and CDR2 sequences are LGHNT and FRNRAP. The CDR3 consists of 17 residues. The CDR3 nucleotides are TGTGCTAGTGGTTTGGTACTAGACAGGGGACATGTTCAGCCCCAGCATTTT. Translation gives CASGLVLDRGHVQPQHF.

The rearrangement joins TRBV6-5 to TRBJ1-5; D remains ambiguous. This CDR3 contains 14 residues. From germline, CDR1 is MNHEY and CDR2 SVGAGI. V was pared by 0 bases and J by 4 bases, with 7 bases between. The CDR3: CASSYSYRNQPQHF. CDR3 DNA: TGTGCCAGCAGTTACTCGTACCGGAATCAGCCCCAGCATTTT.

The chain combines TRBV6-5 with TRBJ2-7; 12 nucleotides match TRBD1. V dropped 4 bases and J dropped 4; count of bases not matched to a gene: 5. The CDR3 is 15 amino acids. The V gene's germline CDR1 is MNHEY and CDR2 SVGAGI. The CDR3 bases are TGTGCCAGCAGTTCGCCGGGACAGGGGGCTTACGAGCAGTACTTC. This sequence encodes CASSSPGQGAYEQYF.

The chain combines TRBV4-2 with TRBJ1-2; D is perhaps TRBD1 (5 bases). CDR1 is LGHNA and CDR2 is YNFKEQ in the germline V gene. Trimming pared 0 bases from V and 0 bases from J, leaving 11 bases between. The CDR3 consists of 16 residues. The CDR3 DNA reads as TGTGCCAGCAGCCAAGAAAAGACAGCTACTAACTATGGCTACACCTTC. This codes for CASSQEKTATNYGYTF.

CDR3 DNA sequence: TGTGCCAGCAGCAAGATACTCGAAACAGCGAACACTGAAGCTTTCTTT. This gives the protein CASSKILETANTEAFF. The gene calls are TRBV11-1 and TRBJ1-1; D not certain. Trimming took off 5 bases at V and 1 base at J, with 17 bases between the two ends. There are 16 residues in the CDR3. Germline V lookup: CDR1 SGHAT, CDR2 FQDESV (reference sequence).

CDR3 region: CASSYWLAGGSDTQYF. The CDR3 nucleotides are TGTGCCAGCAGTTACTGGCTAGCGGGGGGATCAGATACGCAGTATTTT. The V call is TRBV6-5, the J call TRBJ2-3, with 11 nucleotides matching TRBD2. Germline V gene lookup returns CDR1 MNHEY and CDR2 SVGAGI. The CDR3 is 16 amino acids. V shed 1 base and J 4 bases; nucleotides not matched to a gene: 4.

This clone was observed once. The chain is built from TRBV6-5 and TRBJ1-5; D is possibly TRBD1 (6 bases). V shed 6 bases and J shed 3 bases, with 12 bases lying between them. Germline V gene data show CDR1 as MNHEY and CDR2 as SVGAGI. The CDR3 runs 14 residues. CDR3 in amino acids: CASRETGHNQPQHF. CDR3 bases: TGTGCCAGCAGGGAAACAGGGCACAATCAGCCCCAGCATTTT.

The chain carries TRBV7-8 and TRBJ2-5, with 9 nucleotides matching TRBD2. The V segment lost 1 base and the J segment 2 bases; nucleotides outside the gene matches: 8. Germline-derived CDR1 and CDR2 are SGHVS and FQNEAQ. CDR3 size: 17 residues. The CDR3 DNA reads as TGTGCCAGCAGCTTAGGTTTGACTAGCGGTATTCAAGAGACCCAGTACTTC. This gives the protein CASSLGLTSGIQETQYF.

The CDR3 DNA sequence: TGTGCCAGTAGTATTACTAGCGGGGGGGTAGAGCAGTTCTTC. As protein: CASSITSGGVEQFF. The gene calls are TRBV19 and TRBJ2-1; 13 positions agree with TRBD2. Germline CDR1 is LNHDA and CDR2 is SQIVND (reference sequence). V dropped 3 bases and J dropped 10; count of bases not matched to a gene: 3. The CDR3 covers 14 residues.

The V gene is TRBV2, the J gene TRBJ1-2; D is perhaps TRBD1 (5 bases). V shed 8 bases and J shed 7 bases, with 23 bases lying between them. CDR1 is SNHLY, CDR2 FYNNEI, per germline. This CDR3 has 15 amino acids. CDR3 loop: CASDGARQPTPGYTF. The CDR3 DNA reads TGTGCCAGCGATGGGGCACGACAGCCGACACCTGGCTACACCTTC.